Below, one T cell receptor (beta chain) is given with its context. Its matching antigen is unknown. The data were obtained in a study of OX40 agonist ivuxolimab in advanced cancers. CDR1 is SGHNT and CDR2 is YYREEE in the germline V gene (reference sequence). V was trimmed by 4 bases and J by 11 bases, leaving 25 bases between them. CDR3 size: 17 residues. Findings and caveats of the study: It was not determined which antigens were specifically recognized by the peripheral T cells that had undergone clonal expansion. Among T cells, CD8+ cells averaged more expanded clones than CD4+ cells. The CD4+ and CD8+ T cells in the blood had expanded clonally by week 6 at 0.1 to 3.0 mg/kg.

TCRdb's table, derived via immunoSEQ multiplex PCR, lists solely in-frame clones and lacks some. The data hold approximately 73,000 clones, with 70% to 90% observed a single time. Source: CD4+ or CD8+ T cells sorted from blood, taken in a trial of the OX40 agonist ivuxolimab. This sequence was found in an adult with an advanced solid tumor such as melanoma, head and neck, liver or kidney cancer. This chain joins TRBV5-4 and TRBJ1-6; D might be TRBD1 (5 bases). For the CDR3, the DNA is TGTGCCAGCAGCCGAAGCCGGGGGAAGACACCGAGGGCACCCCTCCACTTT. It is translated as CASSRSRGKTPRAPLHF.